This T cell receptor beta chain is from a study of T cell responses to AZD1222 COVID-19 vaccine. As for the study in general: Whether given at about 4 or about 12 weeks, second doses were pooled.

In the case of this clone: Its antigen remains unknown.

Clones were sequenced by immunoSEQ multiplex PCR, and TCRdb holds only the in-frame ones, with some missing. Among tens of thousands of clones listed, 80% to 85% were seen once. Whole-study findings and limits: AZD1222 recipients seropositive at baseline numbered only five to seven.

The CDR3 runs to 14 residues. CDR1 and CDR2 from the germline V gene are SGHNT and YYREEE (reference sequence). The germline V and J ends were trimmed by 0 bases and 7 bases, with 8 bases remaining between them. Source: peripheral blood, taken on day 0 of AZD1222 vaccination. This clonotype was sampled from an adult in good health. This chain joins TRBV5-4 and TRBJ1-6; the D is unclear. The CDR3 DNA follows: TGTGCCAGCAGCTTGGACATGAGGAATTCACCCCTCCACTTT. Translated: CASSLDMRNSPLHF. The variable domain in full, completed from reference TRBV5-4 and TRBJ1-6, reads ETGVTQSPTHLIKTRGQQVTLRCSSQSGHNTVSWYQQALGQGPQFIFQYYREEENGRGNFPPRFSGLQFPNYSSELNVNALELDDSALYLCASSLDMRNSPLHFGNGTRLTVT.